This entry concerns a single T cell receptor (beta chain). The antigen is undetermined. This sample is drawn from a study of T-cell memory formation after mild COVID-19. Study background: TCR clusters were largely donor specific. General study results and limits: There was no confirmation that second-wave clones peaking on day 37 were SARS-CoV-2 specific. Pre-infection memory carried some responding clones, suggesting that cross-reactive memory joined. While clones contracting from day 15 to 85 were balanced between CD4 and CD8, later expanders leaned CD4+.

Each CDR3 protein gets one entry after TCRdb re-called the 5' RACE reads with MiXCR. The table shows around 370,000 distinct CDR3 sequences, with over 20% occurring only once. The sample consisted of PBMCs or a T cell subset sorted from them (not recorded which). The TCR sequence derives from an adult woman who had mild COVID-19 (a few samples of this study predate the infection). Cell type and time point are not known.

CDR3 bases: TGTGCCAGCAGCCAGGCGGGTGGTTACAACTATGGCTACACCTTC. Amino acid sequence: CASSQAGGYNYGYTF. This chain joins TRBV5-5 and TRBJ1-2; no reliable D call. The CDR3 is made up of 15 amino acids. V was trimmed by 4 bases and J by 2 bases, leaving 15 bases between them. In germline, CDR1 is SGHKS, CDR2 YYEKEE (reference sequence).